A selection of T cell receptor beta chains follows, all from one sample in a study of T cells in Graves' hyperthyroidism and ophthalmopathy. Via MiXCR, TCRdb re-called the multiplex PCR reads, giving one row per CDR3 protein. The data show a few hundred thousand distinct CDR3 sequences, with roughly 19% seen just once and under 40% held by the top ten. The sequenced material came from blood. The origin of the receptors is a man in his forties or fifties with Graves' ophthalmopathy. The CDR3 runs from the conserved cysteine through the conserved F or W. D genes are given only for firm matches. Clone size is stated in some rows and not others, as once, few, many or a class when expanded.

TRBV25-1	once	-	TRBJ1-4	TGTGCCAGCAGTGAATGGCAAAATGAAAAACTGTTTTTT	CASSEWQNEKLFF
TRBV30	few	-	TRBJ1-5	TGTGCCTGGAGGGAGGGGAGTTTTAGCAATCAGCCCCAGCATTTT	CAWREGSFSNQPQHF
TRBV25-1	few	-	TRBJ2-7	TGTGCCAGCAGTGCGATCGGCGAGCAGTACTTC	CASSAIGEQYF
TRBV12-3/TRBV12-4	few	-	TRBJ1-2	TGTGCCAGCAGCCCCAACGGGGTCTCGGGCTACACCTTC	CASSPNGVSGYTF
TRBV12-3/TRBV12-4	-	TRBD2	TRBJ2-7	TGTGCCAGCAGTGCTAGCGGGGCTGGAGAGGGGGAGCAGTACTTC	CASSASGAGEGEQYF
TRBV12-3/TRBV12-4	few	-	TRBJ2-5	TGTGCCAGCACCCTTAGGGGGGGGCTAGGCCAAGAGACCCAGTACTTC	CASTLRGGLGQETQYF
TRBV6-1	few	-	TRBJ2-1	TGTGCCAGCAGTAAGAACGAAGGTGGCCACAATGAGCAGTTCTTC	CASSKNEGGHNEQFF
TRBV6-1	many	TRBD1	TRBJ1-5	TGTGCCAGCAGTTCCCGAAGGACAGGGAGCAATCAGCCCCAGCATTTT	CASSSRRTGSNQPQHF
TRBV28	few	TRBD1	TRBJ2-2	TGTGCCAGCAGTTTCGACCCCGGGACAGCTAATACGAACACCGGGGAGCTGTTTTTT	CASSFDPGTANTNTGELFF
TRBV7-2	many	TRBD2	TRBJ2-1	TGTGCCAGCCGGAGACTAGCGGGATTGGATGAGCAGTTCTTC	CASRRLAGLDEQFF
TRBV6-1	few	-	TRBJ2-2	TGTGCCAGCCGTTCGGATGGCAGATACACCGGGGAGCTGTTTTTT	CASRSDGRYTGELFF
TRBV3-1	few	-	TRBJ2-2	TGTGCCAGCAGCCATAGAAACGGGACGTACACCGGGGAGCTGTTTTTT	CASSHRNGTYTGELFF
TRBV7-3	-	TRBD1	TRBJ2-2	TGTGCCAGCAGCTTAAACAGGGGTCGGTTTAACGGGGAGCTGTTTTTT	CASSLNRGRFNGELFF
TRBV10-3	few	TRBD1	TRBJ2-3	TGTGCCATCAGTGAACCGGGACAGGGGGCCACAGATACGCAGTATTTT	CAISEPGQGATDTQYF
TRBV20-1	few	-	TRBJ1-2	TGCAGTGCTAGAGAGGCTGCAAACTATGGCTACACCTTC	CSAREAANYGYTF
TRBV2	many	-	TRBJ2-1	TGTGCTACAGGGAAGGGAAGCTCCTACAATGAGCAGTTCTTC	CATGKGSSYNEQFF
TRBV2	many	TRBD1	TRBJ2-5	TGTGCCAGCAGTGAGGAGGGGACAGGGTGGGAGACCCAGTACTTC	CASSEEGTGWETQYF
TRBV30	many	-	TRBJ1-2	TGTGCCTGGAGTGTAAAGGGGACCAGAGCTAACTATGGCTACACCTTC	CAWSVKGTRANYGYTF
TRBV2	many	-	TRBJ1-5	TGTGCCAGCAGTCAGGGTATTTGGCAGCCCCAGCATTTT	CASSQGIWQPQHF
TRBV29-1	-	-	TRBJ1-2	TGCAGCGTTGAGGGCAGAAACTATGGCTACACCTTC	CSVEGRNYGYTF
TRBV3-1	-	TRBD1	TRBJ1-3	TGTGCCAGCAGCCAAGGGGACAGGGTCTCTGGAAACACCATATATTTT	CASSQGDRVSGNTIYF
TRBV7-2	many	TRBD1	TRBJ1-1	TGTGCCAGCAGCTTAGTTGTTACAGGGGGCACTGAAGCTTTCTTT	CASSLVVTGGTEAFF
TRBV6-1	many	TRBD2	TRBJ2-7	TGTGCCAGCAGTTTAGCGGGAGGGCAAGGACACGAGCAGTACTTC	CASSLAGGQGHEQYF
TRBV3-1	few	-	TRBJ2-2	TGTGCCAGCAGCCAGAGGGGGGGGGCCGGGGAGCTGTTTTTT	CASSQRGGAGELFF
TRBV20-1	many	TRBD1	TRBJ1-1	TGCAGTGCCACGGACAGGGGGTTGAACACTGAAGCTTTCTTT	CSATDRGLNTEAFF
TRBV20-1	many	TRBD1	TRBJ1-2	TGCAGTGCTAGAGAACGGGACAGGGCTAAGTCTAACTATGGCTACACCTTC	CSARERDRAKSNYGYTF
TRBV5-1	many	-	TRBJ2-7	TGCGCCAGCAGCGAGGGCCAGGGGGGTCGGGAGCAGTACTTC	CASSEGQGGREQYF
TRBV7-7	-	-	TRBJ2-1	TGTGCTAGCAGCAACAGGGTAGGCAATGAGCAGCTCTTC	CASSNRVGNEQLF
TRBV7-9	few	-	TRBJ1-1	TGTGCCAGCAGCTTAGGAAGTAACACCGCTGAAGCTTTCTTT	CASSLGSNTAEAFF
TRBV2	-	-	TRBJ1-1	TGTGCCAGCAGGGAGGACGGCATGAACACTGAAGCTCTCTTT	CASREDGMNTEALF
TRBV6-1	few	-	TRBJ2-7	TGTGCCAGCCAACGGGACGGTCCCTACGAGCAGTACTTC	CASQRDGPYEQYF
TRBV7-9	-	-	TRBJ1-1	TGTGCCAGCAGCTTATATGTGGGACGGCTGAACACTGAAGCTTTCTTT	CASSLYVGRLNTEAFF
TRBV30	few	-	TRBJ2-2	TGTGCCTGGAGTGGGATGCGGGAGCTGTTTTTT	CAWSGMRELFF
TRBV4-2	many	-	TRBJ2-7	TGTGCCAGCAGCCAAGATCAGGCCGGATCCTACGAGCAGTACTTC	CASSQDQAGSYEQYF
TRBV5-6	many	-	TRBJ2-7	TGTGCCAGCAGCACGACCACAGGGGAGCAGTACTTC	CASSTTTGEQYF
TRBV6-1	-	TRBD1	TRBJ2-7	TGTGCCAGCAGTCTTGGACAGGGCCAGCAGTACTTC	CASSLGQGQQYF
TRBV10-3	-	TRBD2	TRBJ2-7	TGTGCCATCAAGGCCGGGCGGGAGCTGTCCCACGAGCAGTACTTC	CAIKAGRELSHEQYF
TRBV9	few	-	TRBJ1-1	TGTGCCAGCAGCGTAGAGACGAACACTGAAGCTTTCTTT	CASSVETNTEAFF
TRBV12-3/TRBV12-4	few	TRBD1	TRBJ1-6	TGTGCCAGCAGTTTGGGAGGGGGCCAGAATTCACCCCTCCACTTT	CASSLGGGQNSPLHF
TRBV3-1	-	-	TRBJ1-6	TGTGCCAGCAGCCAGGGTAGGAATTCACCCCTCCACTTT	CASSQGRNSPLHF
TRBV20-1	once	TRBD1	TRBJ1-2	TGCAGTGCTACTCCAATACCCGGGACAGGGAACTATGGCTACACCTTC	CSATPIPGTGNYGYTF
TRBV7-3	few	TRBD2	TRBJ2-3	TGTGCCAGCAGCCCAGGTTTGATACTAGCGGGAGCTCCAGATACGCAGTATTTT	CASSPGLILAGAPDTQYF
TRBV5-1	many	TRBD2	TRBJ2-7	TGCGCCAGCAGAATACTAGCGGGAGGGCTAAACGAGCAGTACTTC	CASRILAGGLNEQYF
TRBV11-2	many	-	TRBJ1-4	TGTGCCAGCAGCTCAACGGACAGTTATGATGAAAAACTGTTTTTT	CASSSTDSYDEKLFF
TRBV27	many	TRBD1	TRBJ1-1	TGTGCCAGCAGTCGACTCGACAGGGAGAAAACTGAAGCTTTCTTT	CASSRLDREKTEAFF
TRBV12-3/TRBV12-4	few	-	TRBJ2-5	TGTGCCAGCAATCTAGACGGCCAAGAGACCCAGTACTTC	CASNLDGQETQYF
TRBV20-1	many	TRBD2	TRBJ2-2	TGCAGTGCTAGAGATCCTTGGAGAGCGGGAGGGACCGGGGAGCTGTTTTTT	CSARDPWRAGGTGELFF
TRBV7-9	few	-	TRBJ2-7	TGTGCCAGCAGCTTAGCAAACGGGAGAGTCGCCTACGAGCAGTACTTC	CASSLANGRVAYEQYF
TRBV12-5	few	-	TRBJ2-2	TGTGCTAGTGGTTTGCTGCGGGAGACAGGGAACACCGGGGAGCTGTTTTTT	CASGLLRETGNTGELFF
TRBV20-1	few	-	TRBJ2-3	TGCAGTGCTAGGAACCTCCAAGCGAGCGCCCCTACAGATACGCAGTATTTT	CSARNLQASAPTDTQYF
TRBV4-1	few	TRBD2	TRBJ2-3	TGCGCCAGCAGCCAAGAATGGCGGGAGAACCCAGATACGCAGTATTTT	CASSQEWRENPDTQYF
TRBV7-9	many	-	TRBJ2-1	TGTGCCAGCAGCCCGTGGGAGGTTGAGCAGTTCTTC	CASSPWEVEQFF
TRBV5-1	-	-	TRBJ1-4	TGCGCCAGCAGCCCCGCGGGATTTGAAAAACTGTTTTTT	CASSPAGFEKLFF
TRBV5-1	many	TRBD2	TRBJ2-1	TGCGCCAGCACCACTAGCGGGAGGGAGAGTGAGCAGTTCTTC	CASTTSGRESEQFF
TRBV30	-	-	TRBJ2-3	TGTGCCTGGAGGGCCCCAGGTAGCACAGATACGCAGTATTTT	CAWRAPGSTDTQYF
TRBV30	many	TRBD2	TRBJ2-1	TGTGCCTGGAGGCTAGCGGGCCTCAATGAGCAGTTCTTC	CAWRLAGLNEQFF
TRBV13	-	TRBD1	TRBJ2-5	TGTGCCAGCAGCTTAGTAGGCAGGGGGCAAGAAGAGACCCAGTACTTC	CASSLVGRGQEETQYF
TRBV2	-	TRBD2	TRBJ2-3	TGTGCCAGCAGTGGTCCTAGCGGGAGGTCAGATACGCAGTATTTT	CASSGPSGRSDTQYF
TRBV12-3/TRBV12-4	-	-	TRBJ2-7	TGTGCCAGCAGCGCCTTAGCTGAACGGCTGTACTTC	CASSALAERLYF
TRBV28	-	TRBD1	TRBJ1-2	TGTGCCAGCAGAGGGGGACAGGGGGCCCCATATGGCTACACCTTC	CASRGGQGAPYGYTF